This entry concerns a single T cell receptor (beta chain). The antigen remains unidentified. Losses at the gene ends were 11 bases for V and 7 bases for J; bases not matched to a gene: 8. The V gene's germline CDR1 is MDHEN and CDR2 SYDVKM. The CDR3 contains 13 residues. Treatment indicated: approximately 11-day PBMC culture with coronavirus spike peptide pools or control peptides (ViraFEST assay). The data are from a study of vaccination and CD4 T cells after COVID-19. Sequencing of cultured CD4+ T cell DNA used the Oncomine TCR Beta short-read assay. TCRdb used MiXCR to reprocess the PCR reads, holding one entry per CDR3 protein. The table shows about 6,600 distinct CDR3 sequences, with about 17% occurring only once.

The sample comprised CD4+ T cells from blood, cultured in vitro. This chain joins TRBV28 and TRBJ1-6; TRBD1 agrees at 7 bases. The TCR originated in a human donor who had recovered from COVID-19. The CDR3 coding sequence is TGTGCCGACCGACAGGGTTGGAATTCACCCCTCCACTTT. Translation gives CADRQGWNSPLHF.